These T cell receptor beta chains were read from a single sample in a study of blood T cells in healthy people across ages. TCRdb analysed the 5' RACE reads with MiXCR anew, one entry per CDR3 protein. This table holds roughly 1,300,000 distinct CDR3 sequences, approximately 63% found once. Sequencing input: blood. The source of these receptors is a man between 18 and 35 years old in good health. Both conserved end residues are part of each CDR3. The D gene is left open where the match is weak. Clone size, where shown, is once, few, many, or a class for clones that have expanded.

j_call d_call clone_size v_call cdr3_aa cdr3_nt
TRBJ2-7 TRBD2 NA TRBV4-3 CASSQDTDASGVYEQYF TGCGCCAGCAGCCAAGATACTGACGCTAGCGGGGTGTACGAGCAGTACTTC
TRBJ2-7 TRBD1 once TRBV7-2 CASSSGQGLPRTYEQYF TGTGCCAGCAGCTCTGGACAGGGCCTCCCTAGGACCTACGAGCAGTACTTC
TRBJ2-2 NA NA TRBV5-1 CASPGRAPSGELFF TGCGCCAGCCCGGGTCGGGCTCCCTCTGGGGAGCTGTTTTTT
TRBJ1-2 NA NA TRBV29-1 CSALANYGHTF TGCAGCGCTCTAGCGAACTATGGCCACACCTTC
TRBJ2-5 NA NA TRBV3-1 CASSQEGRLSGETQYF TGTGCCAGCAGCCAAGAGGGGAGACTCTCCGGGGAGACCCAGTACTTC
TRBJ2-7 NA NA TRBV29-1 CSVETGTASYEQYF TGCAGCGTTGAAACCGGGACGGCTTCCTACGAGCAGTACTTC
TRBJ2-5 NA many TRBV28 CASTHSFLGRQETQYF TGTGCCAGCACCCACAGTTTCTTGGGACGACAAGAGACCCAGTACTTC
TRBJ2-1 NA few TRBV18 CASSPPGQRYNEQFF TGTGCCAGCTCGCCGCCGGGGCAGAGGTACAATGAGCAGTTCTTC
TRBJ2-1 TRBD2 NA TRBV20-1 CSGKKAGGTNEQFF TGCAGTGGCAAAAAGGCGGGAGGTACCAATGAGCAGTTCTTC
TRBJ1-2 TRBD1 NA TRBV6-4 CASKDREGGYTF TGTGCCAGCAAAGACAGGGAAGGCGGCTACACCTTC
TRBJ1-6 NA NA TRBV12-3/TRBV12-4 CASSLLGGWGNSPLHF TGTGCCAGCAGTTTATTGGGAGGGTGGGGTAATTCACCCCTCCACTTT
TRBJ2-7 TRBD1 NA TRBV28 CASSLMGTGEEQYF TGTGCCAGCAGTTTAATGGGGACAGGGGAAGAGCAGTACTTC
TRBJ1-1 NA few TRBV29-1 CSAQKGEIEAFF TGCAGCGCCCAAAAAGGCGAAATTGAAGCTTTCTTT
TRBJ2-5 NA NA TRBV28 CASRGGEETQYF TGTGCCAGCAGGGGCGGGGAAGAGACCCAGTACTTC
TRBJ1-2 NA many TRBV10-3 CAISEGSWASGYTF TGTGCCATCAGTGAGGGGTCTTGGGCAAGTGGCTACACCTTC
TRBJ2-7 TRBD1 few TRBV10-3 CAIGDRGYEQYF TGTGCCATCGGGGACAGGGGTTACGAGCAGTACTTC
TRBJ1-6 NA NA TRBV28 CASSLDGQNSPLHF TGTGCCAGCAGTTTGGACGGTCAAAATTCACCCCTCCACTTT
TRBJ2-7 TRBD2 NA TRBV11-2 CASSPKAGSSYEQYF TGTGCCAGCAGCCCCAAAGCGGGAAGCTCCTACGAGCAGTACTTC
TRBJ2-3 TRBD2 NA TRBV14 CASSQGIAGRQTDTQYF TGTGCCAGCAGCCAAGGGATAGCGGGGAGGCAAACAGATACGCAGTATTTT
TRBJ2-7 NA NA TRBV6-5 CASSYGAQGHEQYF TGTGCCAGCAGTTACGGCGCCCAGGGACACGAGCAGTACTTC
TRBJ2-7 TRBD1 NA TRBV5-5 CASSQRTGLYEQYF TGTGCCAGCAGTCAGAGGACAGGGTTGTACGAGCAGTACTTC
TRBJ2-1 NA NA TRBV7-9 CASRPSSGKGYNEQFF TGTGCCAGCCGCCCCTCCTCGGGGAAAGGATACAATGAGCAGTTCTTC
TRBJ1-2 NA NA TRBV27 CASSYLGGGYTF TGTGCCAGCAGTTACCTGGGGGGCGGCTACACCTTC
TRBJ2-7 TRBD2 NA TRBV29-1 CSVVGGSGIDTYEQYF TGCAGCGTTGTCGGGGGTAGCGGGATCGATACCTACGAGCAGTACTTC
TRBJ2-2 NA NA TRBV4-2 CASSQVSSSPPPGELFF TGTGCCAGCAGCCAAGTGTCCTCCAGTCCCCCCCCCGGGGAGCTGTTTTTT
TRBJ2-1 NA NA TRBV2 CASSDRRSSYNEQFF TGTGCCAGCAGTGACAGGCGTAGCTCCTACAATGAGCAGTTCTTC
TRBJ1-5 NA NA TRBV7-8 CASSSRDGRNQPQHF TGTGCCAGCAGCTCCCGGGACGGCAGAAATCAGCCCCAGCATTTT
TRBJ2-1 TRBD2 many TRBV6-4 CASSRTSGDYNEQFF TGTGCCAGCAGTCGGACTAGCGGGGACTACAATGAGCAGTTCTTC
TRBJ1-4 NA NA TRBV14 CASSRAVTNEKLFF TGTGCCAGCAGCCGCGCAGTAACTAATGAAAAACTGTTTTTT
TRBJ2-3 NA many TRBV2 CASSGDTQYF TGTGCCAGCAGTGGAGATACGCAGTATTTT
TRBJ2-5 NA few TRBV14 CASSHGTPLQYF TGTGCCAGCAGCCACGGGACTCCTCTCCAGTACTTC
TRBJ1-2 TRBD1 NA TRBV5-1 CASSLASLQTGVYGYTF TGCGCCAGCAGCTTGGCCTCTTTACAGACAGGGGTCTATGGCTACACCTTC
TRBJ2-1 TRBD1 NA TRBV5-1 CASSGGGGSGTVSSYNEQFF TGCGCCAGCTCCGGAGGAGGTGGATCCGGGACAGTCAGCTCCTACAATGAGCAGTTCTTC
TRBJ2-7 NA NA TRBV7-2 CASSVTSRSSYEQYF TGTGCCAGCAGTGTTACGAGCCGGAGCTCCTACGAGCAGTACTTC